The T cell receptor beta chain described here comes from a study of a mutant IDH1 vaccine in newly diagnosed glioma. This clone is labeled medium-sized. Between the trimmed V and J ends, which lost 0 bases and 0 bases, there was a span of 13 bases. CDR1 is SGHRS and CDR2 is YFSETQ in the germline V gene. The CDR3 consists of 17 residues. Sample time point: baseline, week 1 (first vaccination visit). As for treatment: pre-vaccination baseline after standard-of-care therapy. This table comes from immunoSEQ multiplex PCR, and its TCRdb copy is limited to in-frame clones, with some not included. The table includes about 51,000 clones, 60% to 85% detected once.

The sequencing here drew on PBMCs, taken from a glioma patient treated with radiotherapy, temozolomide or both. The receptor was derived from a woman in her thirties or forties with glioma. The V call is TRBV5-1, the J call TRBJ1-5, with D possibly being TRBD1 (6 bases). The chain's CDR3 is CASSLGAGTLSNQPQHF. The DNA for the CDR3 is TGCGCCAGCAGCTTGGGGGCCGGGACACTTAGCAATCAGCCCCAGCATTTT. The whole variable domain, remainder taken from reference TRBV5-1 and TRBJ1-5, is KAGVTQTPRYLIKTRGQQVTLSCSPISGHRSVSWYQQTPGQGLQFLFEYFSETQRNKGNFPGRFSGRQFSNSRSEMNVSTLELGDSALYLCASSLGAGTLSNQPQHFGDGTRLSIL.